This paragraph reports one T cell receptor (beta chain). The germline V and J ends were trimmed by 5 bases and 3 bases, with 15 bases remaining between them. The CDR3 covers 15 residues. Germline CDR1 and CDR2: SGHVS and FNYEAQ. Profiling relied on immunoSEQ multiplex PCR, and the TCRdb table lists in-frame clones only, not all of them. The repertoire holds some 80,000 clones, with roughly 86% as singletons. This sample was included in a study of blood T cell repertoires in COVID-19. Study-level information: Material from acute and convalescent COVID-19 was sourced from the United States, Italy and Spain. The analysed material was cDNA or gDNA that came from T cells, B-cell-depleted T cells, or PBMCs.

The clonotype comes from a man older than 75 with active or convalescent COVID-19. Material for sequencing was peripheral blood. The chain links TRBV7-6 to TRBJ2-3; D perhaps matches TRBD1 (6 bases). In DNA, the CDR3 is TGTGCCAGCAGCCCCCTGGGACAAGTTACAGATACGCAGTATTTT. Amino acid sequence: CASSPLGQVTDTQYF.